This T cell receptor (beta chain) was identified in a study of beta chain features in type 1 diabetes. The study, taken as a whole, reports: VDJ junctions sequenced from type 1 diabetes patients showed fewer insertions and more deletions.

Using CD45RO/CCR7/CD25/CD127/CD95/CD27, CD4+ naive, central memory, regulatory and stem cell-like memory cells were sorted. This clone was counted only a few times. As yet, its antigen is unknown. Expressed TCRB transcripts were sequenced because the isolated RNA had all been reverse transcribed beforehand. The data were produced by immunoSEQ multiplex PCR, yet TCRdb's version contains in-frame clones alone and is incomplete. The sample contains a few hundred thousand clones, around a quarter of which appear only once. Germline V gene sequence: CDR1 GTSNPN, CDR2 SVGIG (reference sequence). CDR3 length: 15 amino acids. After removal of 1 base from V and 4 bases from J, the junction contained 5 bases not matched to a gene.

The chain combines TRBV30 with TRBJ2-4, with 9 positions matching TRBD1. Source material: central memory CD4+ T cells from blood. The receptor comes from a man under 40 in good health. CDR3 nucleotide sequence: TGTGCCTGGAGTGGGGGGACAGGGATAAAAAACATTCAGTACTTC. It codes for CAWSGGTGIKNIQYF. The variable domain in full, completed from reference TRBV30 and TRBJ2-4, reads SQTIHQWPATLVQPVGSPLSLECTVEGTSNPNLYWYRQAAGRGLQLLFYSVGIGQISSEVPQNLSASRPQDRQFILSSKKLLLSDSGFYLCAWSGGTGIKNIQYFGAGTRLSVL.